The clone carrying this T cell receptor (beta chain) showed up just once. The data originate from a study of blood T cell repertoires in COVID-19. The assay was immunoSEQ multiplex PCR, and TCRdb's table has in-frame clones only and misses some. The sample yields roughly 70,000 clones, approximately 80% seen once. The CDR3 has 13 amino acids. Germline lookup yields CDR1 MNHEY and CDR2 SMNVEV (reference sequence). After removal of 4 bases from V and 3 bases from J, the junction contained 2 bases not matched to a gene. Sequencing was done on a sample of peripheral blood. This clonotype originated in a man in his sixties with COVID-19, enrolled during active disease. The chain links TRBV27 to TRBJ1-1, with 7 bases matching TRBD1. The CDR3 spells CASSWTGYTEAFF. CDR3 bases: TGTGCCAGCAGTTGGACAGGATACACTGAAGCTTTCTTT.